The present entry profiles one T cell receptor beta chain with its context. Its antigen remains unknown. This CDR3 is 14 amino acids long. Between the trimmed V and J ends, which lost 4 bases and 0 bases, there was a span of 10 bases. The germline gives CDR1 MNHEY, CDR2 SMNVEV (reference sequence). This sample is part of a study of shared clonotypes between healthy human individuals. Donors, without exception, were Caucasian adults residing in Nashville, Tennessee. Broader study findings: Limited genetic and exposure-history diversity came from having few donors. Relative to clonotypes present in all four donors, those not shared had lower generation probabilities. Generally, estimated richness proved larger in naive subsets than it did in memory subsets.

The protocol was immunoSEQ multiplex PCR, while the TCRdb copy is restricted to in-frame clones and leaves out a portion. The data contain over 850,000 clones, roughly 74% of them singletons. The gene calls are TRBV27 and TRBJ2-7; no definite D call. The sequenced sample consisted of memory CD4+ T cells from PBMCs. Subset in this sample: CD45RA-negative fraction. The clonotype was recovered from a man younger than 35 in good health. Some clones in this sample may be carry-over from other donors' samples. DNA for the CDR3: TGTGCCAGCAGTTCAGTCCTGAGCTCCTACGAGCAGTACTTC. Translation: CASSSVLSSYEQYF.